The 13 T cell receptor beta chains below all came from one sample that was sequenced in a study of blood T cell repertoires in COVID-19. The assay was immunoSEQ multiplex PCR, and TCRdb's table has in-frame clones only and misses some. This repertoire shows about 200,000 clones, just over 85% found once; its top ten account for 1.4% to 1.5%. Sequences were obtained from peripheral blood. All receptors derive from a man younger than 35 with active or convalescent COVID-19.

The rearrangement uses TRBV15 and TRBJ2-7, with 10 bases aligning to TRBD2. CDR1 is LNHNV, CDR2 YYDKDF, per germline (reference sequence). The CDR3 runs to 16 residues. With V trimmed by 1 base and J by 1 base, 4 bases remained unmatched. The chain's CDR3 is CATSRATSGVSYEQYF. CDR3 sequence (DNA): TGTGCCACCAGCAGAGCCACTAGCGGGGTTTCCTACGAGCAGTACTTC.

The CDR3 DNA follows: TGTGCCAGCAGCTTTTCTGGACAGGGATCCTACGAGCAGTACTTC. It encodes CASSFSGQGSYEQYF. The J gene is TRBJ2-7, the V gene TRBV6-5, with 8 bases fitting TRBD1. This CDR3 region has 15 residues. Germline CDR1 MNHEY, CDR2 SVGAGI. With 6 bases clipped from V and 1 base from J, the junction kept 8 bases outside the gene matches.

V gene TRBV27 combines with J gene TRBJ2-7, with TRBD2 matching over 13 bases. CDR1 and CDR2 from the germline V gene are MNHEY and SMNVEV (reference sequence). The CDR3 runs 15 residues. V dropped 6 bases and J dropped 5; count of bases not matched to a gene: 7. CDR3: CASSPGLAGVHEQYF. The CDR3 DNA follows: TGTGCCAGCAGCCCCGGACTAGCGGGAGTCCACGAGCAGTACTTC.

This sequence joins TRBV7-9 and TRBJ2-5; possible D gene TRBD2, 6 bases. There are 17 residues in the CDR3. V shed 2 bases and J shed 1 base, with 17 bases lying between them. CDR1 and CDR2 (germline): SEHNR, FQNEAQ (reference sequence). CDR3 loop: CASSLPMGGRAQETQYF. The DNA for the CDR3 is TGTGCCAGCAGCTTACCCATGGGAGGCCGAGCCCAAGAGACCCAGTACTTC.

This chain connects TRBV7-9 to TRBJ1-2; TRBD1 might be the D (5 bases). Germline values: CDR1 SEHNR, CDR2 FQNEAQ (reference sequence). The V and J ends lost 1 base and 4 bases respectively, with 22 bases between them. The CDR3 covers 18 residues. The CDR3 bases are TGTGCCAGCAGCTTAGTTATTGGGGAATGGGACTTATTCTATGGCTACACCTTC. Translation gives CASSLVIGEWDLFYGYTF.

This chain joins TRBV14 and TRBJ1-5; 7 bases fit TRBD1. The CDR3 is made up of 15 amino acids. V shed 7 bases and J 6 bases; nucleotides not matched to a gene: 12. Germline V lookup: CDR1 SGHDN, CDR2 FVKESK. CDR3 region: CASTSTGSTGQPQHF. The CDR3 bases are TGTGCCAGCACCTCGACAGGGTCGACGGGTCAGCCCCAGCATTTT.

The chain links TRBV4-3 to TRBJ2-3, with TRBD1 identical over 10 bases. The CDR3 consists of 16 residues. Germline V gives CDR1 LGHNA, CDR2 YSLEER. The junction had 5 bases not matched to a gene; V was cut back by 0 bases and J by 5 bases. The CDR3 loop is CASSQEGQGRGDTQYF. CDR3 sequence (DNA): TGCGCCAGCAGCCAAGAGGGACAGGGGCGGGGAGATACGCAGTATTTT.

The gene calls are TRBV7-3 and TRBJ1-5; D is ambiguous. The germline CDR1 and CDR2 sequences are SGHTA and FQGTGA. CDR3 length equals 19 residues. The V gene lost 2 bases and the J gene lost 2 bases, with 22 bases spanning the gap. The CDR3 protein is CASSLLQCQVGGRNQPQHF. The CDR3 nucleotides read TGTGCCAGCAGCTTATTACAATGCCAGGTGGGAGGGCGCAATCAGCCCCAGCATTTT.

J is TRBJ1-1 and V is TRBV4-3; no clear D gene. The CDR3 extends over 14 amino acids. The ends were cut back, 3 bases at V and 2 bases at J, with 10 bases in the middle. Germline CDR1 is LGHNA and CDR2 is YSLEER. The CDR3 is CASSQSQSNTEAFF. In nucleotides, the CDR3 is TGCGCCAGCAGCCAGTCTCAGTCCAACACTGAAGCTTTCTTT.

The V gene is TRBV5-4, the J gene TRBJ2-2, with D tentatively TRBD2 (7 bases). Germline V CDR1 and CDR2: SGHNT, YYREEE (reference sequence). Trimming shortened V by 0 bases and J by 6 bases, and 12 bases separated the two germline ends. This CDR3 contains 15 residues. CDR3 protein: CASSLEVGGPGELFF. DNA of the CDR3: TGTGCCAGCAGCTTGGAAGTCGGGGGGCCCGGGGAGCTGTTTTTT.

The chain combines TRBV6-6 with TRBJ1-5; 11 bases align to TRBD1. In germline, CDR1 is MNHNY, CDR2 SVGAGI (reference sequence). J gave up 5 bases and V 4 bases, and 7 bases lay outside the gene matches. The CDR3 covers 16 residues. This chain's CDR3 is CASSFPGTGGHQPQHF. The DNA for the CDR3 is TGTGCCAGCAGTTTCCCCGGGACAGGGGGTCATCAGCCCCAGCATTTT.

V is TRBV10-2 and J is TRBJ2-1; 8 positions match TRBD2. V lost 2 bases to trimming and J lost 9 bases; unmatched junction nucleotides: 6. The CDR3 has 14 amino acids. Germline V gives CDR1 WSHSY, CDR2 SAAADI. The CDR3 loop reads CASSEREGIREQFF. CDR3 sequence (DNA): TGCGCCAGCAGTGAGCGGGAGGGTATTCGTGAGCAGTTCTTC.

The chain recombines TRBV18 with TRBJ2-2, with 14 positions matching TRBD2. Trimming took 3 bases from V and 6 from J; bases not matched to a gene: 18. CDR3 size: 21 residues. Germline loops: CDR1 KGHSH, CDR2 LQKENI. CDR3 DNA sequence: TGTGCCAGCTCACCCCGACTAGCGGGAGGGCCTAAGGTTGGGTTCCCCGGGGAGCTGTTTTTT. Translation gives CASSPRLAGGPKVGFPGELFF.